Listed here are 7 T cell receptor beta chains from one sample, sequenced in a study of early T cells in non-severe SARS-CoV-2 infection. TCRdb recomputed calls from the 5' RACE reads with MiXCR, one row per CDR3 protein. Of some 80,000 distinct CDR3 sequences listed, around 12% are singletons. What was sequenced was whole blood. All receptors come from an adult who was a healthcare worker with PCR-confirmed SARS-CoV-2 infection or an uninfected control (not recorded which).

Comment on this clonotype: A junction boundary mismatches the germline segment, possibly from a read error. The CDR3 sequence: CACLEGGLIF. CDR3 sequence (DNA): TGTGCCTGCCTGGAGGGGGGGCTTATCTTC. The chain recombines TRBV30 with TRBJ2-1; tentatively, D is TRBD2 (7 bases). The germline V gene has CDR1 GTSNPN and CDR2 SVGIG (reference sequence). The CDR3 has 10 residues.

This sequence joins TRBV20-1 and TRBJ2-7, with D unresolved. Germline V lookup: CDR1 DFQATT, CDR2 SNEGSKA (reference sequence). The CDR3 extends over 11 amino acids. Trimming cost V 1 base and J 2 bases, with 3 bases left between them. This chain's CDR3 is CSARGAYEQYF. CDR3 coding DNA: TGCAGTGCTAGAGGGGCCTACGAGCAGTACTTC.

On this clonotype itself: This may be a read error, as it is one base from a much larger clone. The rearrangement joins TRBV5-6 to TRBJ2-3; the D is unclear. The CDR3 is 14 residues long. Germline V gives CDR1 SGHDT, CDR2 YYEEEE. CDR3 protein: CVSSLGLGSDTQYF. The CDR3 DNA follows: TGTGTCAGCAGCTTAGGGTTGGGATCAGATACGCAGTATTTT.

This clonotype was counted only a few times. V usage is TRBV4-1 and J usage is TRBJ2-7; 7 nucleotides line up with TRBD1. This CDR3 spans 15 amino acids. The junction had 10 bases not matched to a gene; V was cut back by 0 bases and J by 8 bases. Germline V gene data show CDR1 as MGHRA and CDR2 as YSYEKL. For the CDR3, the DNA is TGCGCCAGCAGCCAAGAGCCCGGACAGGAGGATAAGCAGTACTTC. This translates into CASSQEPGQEDKQYF.

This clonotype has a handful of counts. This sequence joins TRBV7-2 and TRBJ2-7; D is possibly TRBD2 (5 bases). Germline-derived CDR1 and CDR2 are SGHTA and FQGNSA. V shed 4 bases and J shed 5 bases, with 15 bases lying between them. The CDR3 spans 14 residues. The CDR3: CASSSPLNGNEQYF. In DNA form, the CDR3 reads TGTGCCAGCAGCTCACCCCTCAACGGGAACGAGCAGTACTTC.

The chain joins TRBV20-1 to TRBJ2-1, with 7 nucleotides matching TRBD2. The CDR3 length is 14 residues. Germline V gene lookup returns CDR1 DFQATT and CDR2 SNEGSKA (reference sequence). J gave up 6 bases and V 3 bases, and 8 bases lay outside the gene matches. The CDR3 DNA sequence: TGCAGTGCTAGTTCGAGCGGGATCGCCAATGAGCAGTTCTTC. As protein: CSASSSGIANEQFF.

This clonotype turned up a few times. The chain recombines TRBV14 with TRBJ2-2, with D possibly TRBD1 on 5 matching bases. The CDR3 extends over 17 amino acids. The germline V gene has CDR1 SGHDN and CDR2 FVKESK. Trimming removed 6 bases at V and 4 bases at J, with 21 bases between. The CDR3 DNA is TGTGCCAGCAGTCCCCCTCAGGTCAGACAGTTCACCGGGGAGCTGTTTTTT. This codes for CASSPPQVRQFTGELFF.